The sequence of this TCR beta chain was determined in a study of blood T cell repertoires in COVID-19. Using immunoSEQ multiplex PCR, the repertoire was profiled, and TCRdb retains in-frame clones only, with some absent. The sample includes about 370,000 clones, roughly 90% of them seen just once. Germline CDR1 SEHNR, CDR2 FQNEAQ (reference sequence). V lost 4 bases and J 4 bases, leaving 10 bases between the germline ends. CDR3 size: 13 residues. V is TRBV7-9 and J is TRBJ1-1; D uncertain. Source material: peripheral blood. The source of this sequence is a young woman with COVID-19, enrolled during active disease. Here the CDR3 DNA reads TGTGCCAGCAGCTCCCAGATCAGCACTGAAGCTTTCTTT. It encodes CASSSQISTEAFF.